Sequencing of this TCR beta chain was carried out in a study of post-analysis software for immune sequencing data. Unique molecular identifiers tagged the TCR beta cDNA libraries. TCRdb reprocessed the PCR reads with MiXCR, giving one entry per CDR3 protein. This table has about 770,000 distinct CDR3 sequences, around 45% appearing once. A remark on this clonotype: Its cognate antigen is unknown.

Trimming shortened V by 7 bases and J by 1 base, and 14 bases separated the two germline ends. The CDR3 is made up of 14 amino acids. The germline V gene has CDR1 SGHRS and CDR2 YFSETQ. Overall study results and limits: In patients, five or six TRBV segments were more frequent than in controls, with TRBV5-6, TRBV5-1 and TRBV20-1 among them.

This clonotype was sampled from a girl aged 5 to 17 with multiple sclerosis. Source material: blood. This chain joins TRBV5-1 and TRBJ1-1, with D possibly being TRBD1 (5 bases). CDR3: CASLDPTENTEAFF. The CDR3 DNA is TGCGCCAGCTTGGATCCGACAGAGAACACTGAAGCTTTCTTT.